The clone carrying this T cell receptor beta chain was seen a single time. The record originates from a study of blood T cell repertoires in COVID-19. Overall study context: Samples representing acute and convalescent COVID-19 were sourced from the United States, Italy and Spain.

Generated by immunoSEQ multiplex PCR, the TCRdb table keeps only in-frame clones and is missing some. The top ten hold around 13% of the sample, which has fewer than 200,000 clones, 80% to 90% seen once. V was shortened by 3 bases and J by 2 bases, with 8 bases between the two germline ends. CDR1 MNHNY and CDR2 SVGAGI come from the germline V gene (reference sequence). This CDR3 is 14 amino acids long. Material for sequencing was peripheral blood. The source of this sequence is a woman in her 70s with COVID-19, enrolled during active disease. V gene TRBV6-6 combines with J gene TRBJ1-5; D uncertain. The CDR3, as DNA: TGTGCCAGCAGTTATGTGGAGGGCAATCAGCCCCAGCATTTT. This translates into CASSYVEGNQPQHF.